This TCR beta chain stems from a study of response to subunit inactivated influenza vaccine. The CDR3 consists of 13 residues. Germline V lookup: CDR1 KGHDR, CDR2 SFDVKD. V was shortened by 6 bases and J by 1 base, with 9 bases between the two germline ends. One entry per CDR3 protein results from TCRdb running MiXCR on the RT-PCR reads. The sample contains about 500,000 distinct CDR3 sequences, roughly 7.9% of which appear only once. This rearrangement joins TRBV24-1 to TRBJ2-7, with TRBD1 as a possible D gene (6 bases). This specimen was PBMCs from blood, taken around 25 months after vaccination. The sequence was collected from a man between 50 and 75 years old who received an inactivated influenza vaccine. The CDR3 loop reads CATSQQGSYEQYF. The CDR3 coding sequence is TGTGCCACCAGTCAACAGGGATCCTACGAGCAGTACTTC.